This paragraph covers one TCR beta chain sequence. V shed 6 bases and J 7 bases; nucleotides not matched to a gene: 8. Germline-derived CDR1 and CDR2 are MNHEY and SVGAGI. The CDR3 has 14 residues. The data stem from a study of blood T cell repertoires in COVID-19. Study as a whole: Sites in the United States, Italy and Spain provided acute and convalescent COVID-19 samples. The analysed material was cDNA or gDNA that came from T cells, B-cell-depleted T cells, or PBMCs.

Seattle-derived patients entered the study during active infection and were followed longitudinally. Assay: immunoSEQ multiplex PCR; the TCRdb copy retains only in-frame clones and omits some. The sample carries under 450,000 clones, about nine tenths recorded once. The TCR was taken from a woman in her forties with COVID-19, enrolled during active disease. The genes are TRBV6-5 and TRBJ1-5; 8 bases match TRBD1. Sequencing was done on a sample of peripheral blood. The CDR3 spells CASSRTGIGQPQHF. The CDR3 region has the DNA TGTGCCAGCAGCCGGACAGGGATCGGACAGCCCCAGCATTTT.